This T cell receptor (beta chain) was captured in a study of blood T cells in healthy people across ages. A second about 7 to 12 cycle PCR used barcoded and J-beta primers. Every cDNA molecule bore a tag from a template-switch adaptor containing 12 random nucleotides. Each CDR3 protein is one row after TCRdb ran MiXCR on the 5' RACE reads. The data contain 730,000 or so distinct CDR3 sequences, 40% to 50% of them singletons. CDR3 size: 15 residues. Germline values: CDR1 SGHRS, CDR2 YFSETQ. A note on this clonotype: Its antigen is not known. A read error may produce the germline difference seen at one junction end.

Samples had at least 7 million PBMCs isolated from them. Study-wide points: It was held that diversity estimates obtained from one million T cells represented underestimates. Donor CMV infection status was unknown, possibly confounding age-related changes in expanded clonotypes.

The receptor's source is a man of 80 years or more in good health. The sequencing input was blood. The chain employs TRBV5-1 and TRBJ1-5, with a weak D call TRBD1 (6 bases). The CDR3 sequence is CANSYTGAGNQPQHF. In DNA, the CDR3 is TGCGCCAACAGCTACACGGGGGCGGGCAATCAGCCCCAGCATTTT. Drawing the rest from reference TRBV5-1 and TRBJ1-5, the complete variable domain is KAGVTQTPRYLIKTRGQQVTLSCSPISGHRSVSWYQQTPGQGLQFLFEYFSETQRNKGNFPGRFSGRQFSNSRSEMNVSTLELGDSALYLCANSYTGAGNQPQHFGDGTRLSIL.